This record looks at one T cell receptor beta chain sequence and its context. Its antigen is as yet unknown. This entry belongs to a study of T cell responses to AZD1222 COVID-19 vaccine. Study information: Pooling was applied to second doses at about 4 or about 12 weeks. Notes on the study in general: Only a handful of people who got AZD1222 tested seropositive at baseline. Spike-specific TCR breadth and depth both grew after two AZD1222 doses.

Assay: immunoSEQ multiplex PCR; the TCRdb copy retains only in-frame clones and omits some. The repertoire holds some 100,000 clones, with just over 90% as singletons. Per the germline V gene, CDR1 is MDHEN and CDR2 is SYDVKM. There are 12 residues in the CDR3. The germline V and J ends were trimmed by 2 bases and 2 bases, with 3 bases remaining between them. The gene calls are TRBV28 and TRBJ1-2; D gene uncertain. The sample in question was peripheral blood, obtained on day 0 of AZD1222 vaccination. The TCR originated in an adult in good health. Here the CDR3 reads CASSLKNYGYTF. In DNA form, the CDR3 reads TGTGCCAGCAGTTTAAAAAACTATGGCTACACCTTC.